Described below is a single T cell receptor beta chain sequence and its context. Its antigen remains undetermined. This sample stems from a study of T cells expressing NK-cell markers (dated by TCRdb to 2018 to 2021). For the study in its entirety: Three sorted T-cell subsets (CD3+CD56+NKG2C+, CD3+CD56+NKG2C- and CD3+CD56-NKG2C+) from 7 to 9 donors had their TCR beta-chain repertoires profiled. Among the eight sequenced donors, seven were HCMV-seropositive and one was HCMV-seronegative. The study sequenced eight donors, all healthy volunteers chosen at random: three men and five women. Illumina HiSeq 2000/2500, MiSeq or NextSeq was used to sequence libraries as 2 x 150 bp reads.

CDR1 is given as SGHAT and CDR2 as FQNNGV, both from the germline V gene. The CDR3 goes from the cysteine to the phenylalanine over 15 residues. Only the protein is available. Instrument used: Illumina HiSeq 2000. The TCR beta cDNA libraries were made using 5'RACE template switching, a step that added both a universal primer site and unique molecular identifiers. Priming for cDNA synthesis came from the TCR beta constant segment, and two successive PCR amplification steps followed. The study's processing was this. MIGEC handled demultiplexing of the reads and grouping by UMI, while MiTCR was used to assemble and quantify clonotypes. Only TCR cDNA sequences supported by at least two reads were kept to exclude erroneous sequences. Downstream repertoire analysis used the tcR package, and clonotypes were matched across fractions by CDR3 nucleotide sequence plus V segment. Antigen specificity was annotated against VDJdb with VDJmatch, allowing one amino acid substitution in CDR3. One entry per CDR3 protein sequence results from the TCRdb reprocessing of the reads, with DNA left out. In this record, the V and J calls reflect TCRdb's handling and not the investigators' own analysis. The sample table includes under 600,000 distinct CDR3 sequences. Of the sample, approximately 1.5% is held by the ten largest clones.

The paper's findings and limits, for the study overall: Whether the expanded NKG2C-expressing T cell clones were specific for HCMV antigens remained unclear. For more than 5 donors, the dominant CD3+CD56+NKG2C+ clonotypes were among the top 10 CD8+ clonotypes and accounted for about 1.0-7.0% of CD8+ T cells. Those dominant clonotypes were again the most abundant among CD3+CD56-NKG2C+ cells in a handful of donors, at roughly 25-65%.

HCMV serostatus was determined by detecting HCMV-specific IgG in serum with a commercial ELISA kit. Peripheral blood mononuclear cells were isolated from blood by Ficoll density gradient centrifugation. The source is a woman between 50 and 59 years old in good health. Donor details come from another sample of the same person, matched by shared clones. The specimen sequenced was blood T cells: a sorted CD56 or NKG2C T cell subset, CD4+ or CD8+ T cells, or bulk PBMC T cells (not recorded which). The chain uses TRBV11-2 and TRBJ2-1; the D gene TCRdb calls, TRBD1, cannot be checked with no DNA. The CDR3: CASSHEWTVYNEQFF.